This T cell receptor (beta chain) was sequenced in a study of identical twins. From the 5' RACE reads, TCRdb called clonotypes with MiXCR, one entry per CDR3 protein. The sample shows 1,800,000 or so distinct CDR3 sequences, less than 35% of them seen only once. V gave up 5 bases and J gave up 4 bases; unmatched junction bases: 10. Germline CDR1 SGHRS, CDR2 YFSETQ. The CDR3 length is 15 residues. The sequence was obtained from a newborn girl in good health. The material sequenced was cord blood. The gene calls are TRBV5-1 and TRBJ2-3, with 7 nucleotides matching TRBD1. CDR3 nucleotide sequence: TGCGCCAGCAGTTGGGGGAGTCAGGGGGCAGATACGCAGTATTTT. Translated, it gives CASSWGSQGADTQYF.